This TCR beta chain is drawn from a study of blood T cell repertoires in COVID-19. Study-wide background: Acute and convalescent COVID-19 specimens originated in the United States, Italy and Spain. The cDNA or gDNA used as material had been derived from T cells, B-cell-depleted T cells, or PBMCs.

As processed by the authors: Estimated nucleated cell counts came from reference gene primer amplification. Produced via immunoSEQ multiplex PCR; TCRdb's table is partial and in-frame only. V, J and clone size derive from that table, while D and trimming were established from the DNA sequence. The table has over 250,000 clones, roughly 85% seen once. Germline loops: CDR1 LNHDA, CDR2 SQIVND (reference sequence). V lost 1 base, J lost 6 bases, and 13 bases lay in between. CDR3 length: 14 residues. Sequenced sample: peripheral blood. The V call is TRBV19, the J call TRBJ2-7; D might be TRBD2 (5 bases). The clonotype originates from a woman aged 50 to 65 who had recovered from COVID-19. Written as DNA, the CDR3 is TGTGCCAGTAGTATAGGTGGTGAGGGTGCCGAGCAGTACTTC. It yields the protein CASSIGGEGAEQYF.